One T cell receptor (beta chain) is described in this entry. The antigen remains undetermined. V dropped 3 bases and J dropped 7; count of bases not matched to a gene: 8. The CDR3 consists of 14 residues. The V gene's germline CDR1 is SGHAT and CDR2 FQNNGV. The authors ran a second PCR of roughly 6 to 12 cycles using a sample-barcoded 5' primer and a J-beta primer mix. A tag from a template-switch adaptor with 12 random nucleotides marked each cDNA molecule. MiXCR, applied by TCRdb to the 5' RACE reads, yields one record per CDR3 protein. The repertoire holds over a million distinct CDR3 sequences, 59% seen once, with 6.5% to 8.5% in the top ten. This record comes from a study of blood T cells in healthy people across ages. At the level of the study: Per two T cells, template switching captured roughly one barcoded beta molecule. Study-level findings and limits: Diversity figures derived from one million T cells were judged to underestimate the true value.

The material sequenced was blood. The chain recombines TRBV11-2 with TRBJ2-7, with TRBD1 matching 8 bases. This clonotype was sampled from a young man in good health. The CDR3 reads CASSLGQGAFEQYF. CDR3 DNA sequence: TGTGCCAGCAGCTTGGGGCAGGGGGCGTTTGAGCAGTACTTC.